The rows below give T cell receptor beta chains drawn from one sample of a study of CD8 T cells in Susac syndrome. TCRdb passed the immunoSEQ multiplex PCR reads through MiXCR, listing each CDR3 protein once. The sample records 150,000 to 160,000 distinct CDR3 sequences, roughly 96% being singletons. The specimen sequenced was CD8+ T cells from PBMCs. These receptors originate from a human donor with multiple sclerosis. Both conserved end residues are part of each CDR3. Fields, in order: CDR3 DNA, CDR3 protein, D gene, V gene, J gene, clone size. The D gene is left open where the match is weak. Clone size is not always given. Where it is, it says once, few, many or a class for expanded clones.

TGTGCCAGCAGTCTAGGTGGGTTAACGCAGTATTTT	CASSLGGLTQYF	-	TRBV27	TRBJ2-3	-
TGCAGCGTTGAGTCGTCGGGATATGGCTACACCTTC	CSVESSGYGYTF	-	TRBV29-1	TRBJ1-2	-
TGTGCCACCCTGATGGGGGGCGCGATCGGGGAGCTGTTTTTT	CATLMGGAIGELFF	-	TRBV27	TRBJ2-2	-
TGTGCCAGCTGGCGGGGAGGGATTGAAGCTTTCTTT	CASWRGGIEAFF	-	TRBV27	TRBJ1-1	-
TGTGCCAGCAGTTACTTCGCCGAACAGAACTATGGCTACACCTTC	CASSYFAEQNYGYTF	-	TRBV6-5	TRBJ1-2	-
TGTGCCTGGAGTTTGGGACAGTTTAATCAGCCCCAGCATTTT	CAWSLGQFNQPQHF	TRBD1	TRBV30	TRBJ1-5	-
TGCAGCGTTGATGACACCGGTGAAGCTTTCTTT	CSVDDTGEAFF	-	TRBV29-1	TRBJ1-1	once
TGTGCCAGCAGCTTAGGAAGGGGCGAGCAGTACTTC	CASSLGRGEQYF	-	TRBV7-9	TRBJ2-7	-
TGTGCCAGCGGCCCAGGGCCAGGGCACTATGGCTACACCTTC	CASGPGPGHYGYTF	-	TRBV12-3/TRBV12-4	TRBJ1-2	-
TGTGCCAGCAGTGAAGCCCCCTTAAGAGCGGCGAACACAGATACGCAGTATTTT	CASSEAPLRAANTDTQYF	-	TRBV2	TRBJ2-3	-
TGTGCCAGCATAGGGGTATCGGACACTGAAGCTTTCTTT	CASIGVSDTEAFF	-	TRBV2	TRBJ1-1	-
TGCAGCGTTGCGATGGGGGGGAACTATGGCTACACCTTC	CSVAMGGNYGYTF	-	TRBV29-1	TRBJ1-2	once
TGCAGTGCTAGAGGGGGGACAGACCCCTACGAGCAGTACTTC	CSARGGTDPYEQYF	TRBD1	TRBV20-1	TRBJ2-7	-
TGCGCCAGCAGCCTCAACATAAACGAGCAGTACTTC	CASSLNINEQYF	-	TRBV5-1	TRBJ2-7	-
TGTGCCAGCAGAGGACAGAACTACAATGAGCAGTTCTTC	CASRGQNYNEQFF	-	TRBV2	TRBJ2-1	few
TGCGCCAGCAGCCGCAGTTCGGGCGTGCCCCAGCATTTT	CASSRSSGVPQHF	-	TRBV4-1	TRBJ1-5	-
TGTGCCAGCAGCCTCGGGGTAGGGGGGCCGAATGAGCAGTTCTTC	CASSLGVGGPNEQFF	-	TRBV3-1	TRBJ2-1	once
TGTGCCAGCAGGCCGCACGGCGAGGGAAACACCATATATTTT	CASRPHGEGNTIYF	-	TRBV7-8	TRBJ1-3	-
TGTGCCAGCAGTATCCTCGGGGAGCTGTTTTTT	CASSILGELFF	-	TRBV25-1	TRBJ2-2	-
TGTGCCAGCAGCTTGTGGCCGGGGGCCGGGAGCTCCTACAATGAGCAGTTCTTC	CASSLWPGAGSSYNEQFF	-	TRBV5-6	TRBJ2-1	-
TGTGCCAGCAGTTGGGGGCCAAACAATGAGCAGTTCTTC	CASSWGPNNEQFF	-	TRBV12-3/TRBV12-4	TRBJ2-1	-
TGCAGCGTTGAAGATCGGAGGGACTATGGCTACACCTTC	CSVEDRRDYGYTF	-	TRBV29-1	TRBJ1-2	-
TGTGCCAGCAGCCTCAGGACTAGCGGGGACCGGGATACGCAGTATTTT	CASSLRTSGDRDTQYF	TRBD2	TRBV7-9	TRBJ2-3	-
TGCAGCGTGCGACCCCCTACTAGCTACCAAGAGACCCAGTACTTC	CSVRPPTSYQETQYF	-	TRBV29-1	TRBJ2-5	-
TGTGCCAGCAGTTTATTAGGCCAGGGGGCTGGAAATGAGCAGTTCTTC	CASSLLGQGAGNEQFF	TRBD1	TRBV27	TRBJ2-1	-
TGCAGTGCTAGAAATAGCGGGGGACCCCGGGGTGAGCAGTTCTTC	CSARNSGGPRGEQFF	TRBD2	TRBV20-1	TRBJ2-1	-
TGTGCCAGCAGTGGGACTCCCGGGGAGCAGTACTTC	CASSGTPGEQYF	-	TRBV9	TRBJ2-7	-
TGTGCCAGCAGCTTGCGGGAATCCTATAATTCACCCCTCCACTTT	CASSLRESYNSPLHF	-	TRBV5-4	TRBJ1-6	-
TGTGCCAGCAGTCCCCCGGGACAGTATAGCACAGATACGCAGTATTTT	CASSPPGQYSTDTQYF	TRBD1	TRBV27	TRBJ2-3	-
TGTGCCAGCAGCTCCGGACAGGGATGGGGTCCTTTCTTT	CASSSGQGWGPFF	TRBD1	TRBV5-6	TRBJ1-1	-
TGTGCCAGCAGTTTATCGGGGGGGATCCAAGAGACCCAGTACTTC	CASSLSGGIQETQYF	TRBD2	TRBV12-3/TRBV12-4	TRBJ2-5	-
TGTGCCAGCAGTTCCGGGACAGGGGCTGGCACTGAAGCTTTCTTT	CASSSGTGAGTEAFF	TRBD1	TRBV27	TRBJ1-1	once
TGTGCCAGCAGTGACAGTGAAAAACTGTTTTTT	CASSDSEKLFF	-	TRBV2	TRBJ1-4	few
TGCAGTGCTAGAGATGCGGGGGGGCGGTCGTCCTACAATGAGCAGTTCTTC	CSARDAGGRSSYNEQFF	TRBD2	TRBV20-1	TRBJ2-1	-
TGCAGCGGGAGGGACAGTTCCTACGAGCAGTACTTC	CSGRDSSYEQYF	-	TRBV29-1	TRBJ2-7	-
TGTGCCAGCAGTTTGATTGCGAATCAAGAGACCCAGTACTTC	CASSLIANQETQYF	-	TRBV12-3/TRBV12-4	TRBJ2-5	-
TGCAGCGTGCCCCGGGGGCGGCTAGCAGAGAATGAGCAGTTCTTC	CSVPRGRLAENEQFF	-	TRBV29-1	TRBJ2-1	-
TGCGCCAGCAGCCAAGATTACGGGGGGGATTCCTACGAGCAGTACTTC	CASSQDYGGDSYEQYF	TRBD2	TRBV4-1	TRBJ2-7	-
TGTGCCAGCAGCGGAATAAGGGAAGCTGGGGCCAACGTCCTGACTTTC	CASSGIREAGANVLTF	-	TRBV9	TRBJ2-6	once
TGTGCCTGGAGTGTAGGGGTGCCTGGGGCCAACGTCCTGACTTTC	CAWSVGVPGANVLTF	-	TRBV30	TRBJ2-6	-
TGCAGTGCTAGAGACGGGACTAGCGGAACTCCCTACGAGCAGTACTTC	CSARDGTSGTPYEQYF	TRBD2	TRBV20-1	TRBJ2-7	-
TGCAGCGTTGCTGACAGGGGAAAAGAGACCCAGTACTTC	CSVADRGKETQYF	TRBD1	TRBV29-1	TRBJ2-5	-
TGTGCCAGCAGGGGACCGTGGGATACCGGGGAGCTGTTTTTT	CASRGPWDTGELFF	-	TRBV28	TRBJ2-2	-
TGCGCCAGCAGCCTAGGACTAGCGCGGATCGGAGAGACCCAGTACTTC	CASSLGLARIGETQYF	TRBD2	TRBV4-1	TRBJ2-5	-